Listed below are T cell receptor beta chains from one sample, sequenced in a study of patients and donors after allogeneic stem cell transplantation. Each CDR3 protein is one row after TCRdb ran MiXCR on the RT-PCR reads. The sample records hundreds of thousands of distinct CDR3 sequences, roughly an eighth being singletons. The sequencing input was blood, either unsorted or a sorted T cell fraction (not recorded which). The receptor source for this set is a human donor who was either an allogeneic HSCT recipient or a stem cell or donor lymphocyte infusion donor (not recorded which). It is not recorded whose cells these are; they may come from a transplant donor. Both conserved end residues are part of each CDR3. D genes are given only for firm matches. Clone size is shown for a subset of rows, as once, few, many or a class of expanded clone.

J gene,D gene,V gene,clone size,CDR3 DNA,CDR3 protein
TRBJ2-2,TRBD2,TRBV11-1,-,TGTGCCAGCAGCCCGGGACTAGCGGGGGGAAAGAACACCGGGGAGCTGTTTTTT,CASSPGLAGGKNTGELFF
TRBJ1-5,-,TRBV2,many,TGTGCCAGCAGTGAAGGTCTAGGGCAGGGCAACAATCAGCCCCAGCATTTT,CASSEGLGQGNNQPQHF
TRBJ2-5,-,TRBV24-1,-,TGTGCCACCAGTGATTGGGAGAGTCAAGAGACCCAGTACTTC,CATSDWESQETQYF
TRBJ2-2,-,TRBV14,-,TGTGCCAGCAGCCTCGGTGCCGGGGGCACCGGGGAGCTGTTTTTT,CASSLGAGGTGELFF
TRBJ2-3,-,TRBV30,many,TGTGCCTGGAGAGGGACATACAGCACAGATACGCAGTATTTT,CAWRGTYSTDTQYF
TRBJ2-2,-,TRBV7-7,-,TGTGCCAGCAGCTTAGTCAAAGGGGGCGCGGGGACCGGGGAGCTGTTTTTT,CASSLVKGGAGTGELFF
TRBJ2-1,-,TRBV2,-,TGTGCCAGCGCCCCACTGTACAATGAGCAGTTCTTC,CASAPLYNEQFF
TRBJ2-7,TRBD1,TRBV5-1,-,TGCGCCAGCAGCATCCGACAGGGGGCGAGCGAGCAGTACTTC,CASSIRQGASEQYF
TRBJ1-2,TRBD1,TRBV20-1,many,TGCAGTGCACCGGGACAGGGGCGGAATGGCTACACCTTC,CSAPGQGRNGYTF
TRBJ1-2,-,TRBV4-1,few,TGCGCCAGCAGCCAAGATGGACCGTATGACTACACCTTC,CASSQDGPYDYTF
TRBJ2-1,-,TRBV29-1,many,TGCAGCGTTTGGAGCAATGAGCAGTTCTTC,CSVWSNEQFF
TRBJ1-4,TRBD1,TRBV3-1,-,TGTGCCAGCAGCCGACGCACCGGGACAGGGATAGGGGAAAAACTGTTTTTT,CASSRRTGTGIGEKLFF
TRBJ2-3,-,TRBV12-3/TRBV12-4,many,TGTGCCAGCAGTTCCCTACTCCCGGGGGATACGCAGTATTTT,CASSSLLPGDTQYF
TRBJ2-5,TRBD2,TRBV12-3/TRBV12-4,many,TGTGCCAGCAGTTTGGCGGGGGGTGGGCAAGAGACCCAGTACTTC,CASSLAGGGQETQYF
TRBJ1-1,TRBD1,TRBV12-3/TRBV12-4,many,TGTGCCAGCAGCAGGGACAGGAACACTGAAGCTTTCTTT,CASSRDRNTEAFF
TRBJ1-1,-,TRBV20-1,many,TGCAGTGCTGATCAGGGCGGGAACACTGAAGCTTTCTTT,CSADQGGNTEAFF
TRBJ2-7,TRBD1,TRBV11-2,-,TGTGCCAGCAGCTTAGGTTCCTGGGGACAGGGACCAAGTGGGTACGAGCAGTACTTC,CASSLGSWGQGPSGYEQYF
TRBJ2-5,TRBD2,TRBV5-1,few,TGCGCCAGCAGCTTGACTAGCGGGAGCCGGGGAGAGACCCAGTACTTC,CASSLTSGSRGETQYF
TRBJ2-3,TRBD2,TRBV6-5,many,TGTGCCAGCAGTTTAGCGGGCCCTAGCACAGATACGCAGTATTTT,CASSLAGPSTDTQYF
TRBJ1-2,-,TRBV6-2/TRBV6-3,-,TGTGCCAGCAGTTACTCGGGTGGCCAGGCCGGGGGCTACACCTTC,CASSYSGGQAGGYTF
TRBJ1-2,-,TRBV4-3,-,TGCGCCAGCAGCGCTCGGGACGGAACCTATGGCTACACCTTC,CASSARDGTYGYTF
TRBJ1-3,-,TRBV12-3/TRBV12-4,few,TGTGCCAGCAGTTTCGGGGGGGCGATTGGAAACACCATATATTTT,CASSFGGAIGNTIYF
TRBJ2-7,-,TRBV12-3/TRBV12-4,-,TGTGCCAGCACCGGACCGAGGGCGTCGGACGAGCAGTACTTC,CASTGPRASDEQYF
TRBJ2-1,TRBD2,TRBV11-2,many,TGTGCCAGCAGCCGTAGCGGGGGAATTGGAAATGAGCAGTTCTTC,CASSRSGGIGNEQFF
TRBJ2-7,-,TRBV13,few,TGTGCCAGCAGCCAGTCCGAGCTTGGCAGCTCCTACGAGCAGTACTTC,CASSQSELGSSYEQYF
TRBJ2-4,TRBD2,TRBV12-3/TRBV12-4,few,TGTGCCAGCAGGCGCCTACTAGCGGGAGGTCTAGCCAAAAACATTCAGTACTTC,CASRRLLAGGLAKNIQYF
TRBJ1-1,-,TRBV30,-,TGTGCCTGGGAAATGACACTGGGAACTGAAGCTTTCTTT,CAWEMTLGTEAFF